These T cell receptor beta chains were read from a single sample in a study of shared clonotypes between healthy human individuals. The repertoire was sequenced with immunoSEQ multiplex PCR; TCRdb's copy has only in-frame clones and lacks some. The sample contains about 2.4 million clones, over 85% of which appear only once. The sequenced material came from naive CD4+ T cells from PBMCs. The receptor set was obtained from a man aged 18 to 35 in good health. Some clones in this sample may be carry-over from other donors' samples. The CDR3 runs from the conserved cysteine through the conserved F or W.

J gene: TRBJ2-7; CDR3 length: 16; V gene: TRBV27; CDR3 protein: CASSLYPPGRSYEQYF
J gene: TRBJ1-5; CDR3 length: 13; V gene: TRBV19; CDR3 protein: CASTIKGAQPQHF
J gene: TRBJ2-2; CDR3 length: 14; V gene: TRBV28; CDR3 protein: CASKGGPVVGELFF
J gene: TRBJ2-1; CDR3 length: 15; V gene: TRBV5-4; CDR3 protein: CASSPGLAGYNEQFF
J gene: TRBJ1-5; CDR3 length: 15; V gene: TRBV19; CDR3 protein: CASSIFSAGSQPQHF
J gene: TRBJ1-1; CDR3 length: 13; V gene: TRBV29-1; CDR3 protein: CSVGQVLNTEAFF
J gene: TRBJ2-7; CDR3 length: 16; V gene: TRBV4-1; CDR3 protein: CASSWDQRQGAYEQYF
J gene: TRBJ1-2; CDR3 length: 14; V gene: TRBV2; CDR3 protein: CASSRDRGDYGYTF
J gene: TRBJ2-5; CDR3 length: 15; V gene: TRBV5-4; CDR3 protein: CASSVPGLGDETQYF
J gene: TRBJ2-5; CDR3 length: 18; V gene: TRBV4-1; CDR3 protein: CASSLLGASGGSEETQYF
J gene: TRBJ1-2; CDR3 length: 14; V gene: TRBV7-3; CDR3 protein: CASSSGQAQGGYTF
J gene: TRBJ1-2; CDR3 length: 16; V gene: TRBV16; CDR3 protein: CASSQSSGTGNYGYTF
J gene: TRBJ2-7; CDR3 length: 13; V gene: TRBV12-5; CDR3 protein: CASGRSGSHEQYF
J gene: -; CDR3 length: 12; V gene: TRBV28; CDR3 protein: CATKNYGYEQYF
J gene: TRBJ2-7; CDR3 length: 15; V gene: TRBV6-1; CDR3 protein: CASSGDSTGPYEQYF
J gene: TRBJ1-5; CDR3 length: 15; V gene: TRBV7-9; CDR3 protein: CASSVGDRGNQPQHF
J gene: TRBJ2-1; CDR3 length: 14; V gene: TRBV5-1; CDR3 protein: CASSLGWSYNEQFF
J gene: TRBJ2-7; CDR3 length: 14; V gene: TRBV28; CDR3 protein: CASSLDRGPFEQYF
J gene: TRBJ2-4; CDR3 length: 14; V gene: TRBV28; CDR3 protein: CASTLGGQQFIQYF
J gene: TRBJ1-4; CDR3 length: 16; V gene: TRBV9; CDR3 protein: CASSVGRGQGGEKLFF
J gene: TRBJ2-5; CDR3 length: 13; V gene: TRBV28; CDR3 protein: CASSLMGHETQYF
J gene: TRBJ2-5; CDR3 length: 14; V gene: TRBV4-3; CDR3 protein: CASSQGGGQETQYF
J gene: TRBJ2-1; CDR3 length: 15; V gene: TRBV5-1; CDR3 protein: CASSSTGETYNEQFF
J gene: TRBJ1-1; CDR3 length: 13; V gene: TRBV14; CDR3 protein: CASSRHQNTEAFF
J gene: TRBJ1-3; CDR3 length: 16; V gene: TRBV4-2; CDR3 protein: CASSQTVGDSGNTIYF
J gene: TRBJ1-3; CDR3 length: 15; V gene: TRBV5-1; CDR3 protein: CASSFDGSSGNTIYF
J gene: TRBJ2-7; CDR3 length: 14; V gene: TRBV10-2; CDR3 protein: CASRAGTSGYEQYF
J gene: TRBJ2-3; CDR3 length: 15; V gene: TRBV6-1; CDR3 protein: CASTANRLATDTQYF
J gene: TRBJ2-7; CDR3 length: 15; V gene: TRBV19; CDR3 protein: CASSMRGGSSYEQYF
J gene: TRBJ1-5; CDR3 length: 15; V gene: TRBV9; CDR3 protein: CASSQTGVGNQPQHF
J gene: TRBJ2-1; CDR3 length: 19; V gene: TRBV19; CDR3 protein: CASSPGLFQRIDSYNEQFF
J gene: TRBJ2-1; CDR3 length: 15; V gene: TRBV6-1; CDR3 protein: CASSGGASSYNEQFF
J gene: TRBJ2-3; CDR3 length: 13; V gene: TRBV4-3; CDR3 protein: CASSQDRGQWQYF
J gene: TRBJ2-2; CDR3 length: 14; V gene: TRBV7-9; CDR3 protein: CASSPRQFTGELFF
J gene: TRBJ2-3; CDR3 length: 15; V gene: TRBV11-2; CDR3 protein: CASSSRASGTDTQYF
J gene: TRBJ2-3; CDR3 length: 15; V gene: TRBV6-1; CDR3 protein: CASSEGLVGTDTQYF
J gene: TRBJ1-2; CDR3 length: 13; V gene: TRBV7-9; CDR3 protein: CAWTEGLAYGYTF
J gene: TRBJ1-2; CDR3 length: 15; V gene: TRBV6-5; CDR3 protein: CASSSPGQKNYGYTF
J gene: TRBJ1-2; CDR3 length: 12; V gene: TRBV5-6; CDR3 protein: CASSRGGYGYTF
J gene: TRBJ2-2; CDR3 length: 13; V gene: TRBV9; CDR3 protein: CASSPRLAGELFF
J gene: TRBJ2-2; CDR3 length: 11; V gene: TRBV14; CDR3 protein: CASSRAGELFF